This is a list of T cell receptor beta chains from one sample in a study of response to subunit inactivated influenza vaccine. TCRdb analysed the RT-PCR reads with MiXCR anew, one entry per CDR3 protein. Altogether around 760,000 distinct CDR3 sequences are present, around 13% being singletons, with the ten largest covering approximately 6.5%. The source was PBMCs from blood, collected about 14 days before vaccination. These receptors came from a man aged 50-59 years who received an inactivated influenza vaccine. Each CDR3 is given with its conserved first and last residue. D genes are given only for firm matches. The listing skips clone size in some rows; elsewhere it reads once, few, many or a size class.

D: TRBD2
V: TRBV10-3
size: .
J: TRBJ2-3
DNA: TGTGCCATCACCGAGGGACTAGCGGGTACAGATACGCAGTATTTT
CDR3: CAITEGLAGTDTQYF

D: .
V: TRBV6-1
size: .
J: TRBJ2-7
DNA: TGTGCCAGCAGCCAGGGACGTGGAGGGCACGTTCTGTCATCCTACGAGCAGTACTTC
CDR3: CASSQGRGGHVLSSYEQYF

D: .
V: TRBV4-3
size: few
J: TRBJ2-3
DNA: TGCGCCAGCAGCCAAGAAGGTCTGAGAGCAGATACGCAGTATTTT
CDR3: CASSQEGLRADTQYF

D: .
V: TRBV4-1
size: .
J: TRBJ2-3
DNA: TGCGCCAGCAGCCGGGCGGAGGGGACAGATACGCAGTATTTT
CDR3: CASSRAEGTDTQYF

D: .
V: TRBV11-2
size: few
J: TRBJ1-1
DNA: TGTGCCAGCAGCTTAGAGGGGCAGATGAACACTGAAGCTTTCTTT
CDR3: CASSLEGQMNTEAFF

D: .
V: TRBV2
size: .
J: TRBJ1-1
DNA: TGTGCCAGCATCCTGGGGCCGGGTCGCGCTTTCTTT
CDR3: CASILGPGRAFF

D: .
V: TRBV15
size: few
J: TRBJ2-5
DNA: TGTGCCACCAGCAGAGACAGGGTTGAGACCCAGTACTTC
CDR3: CATSRDRVETQYF

D: .
V: TRBV12-3/TRBV12-4
size: .
J: TRBJ1-1
DNA: TGTGCCAGCAGTCTAAACCCCAGGGGAGCTTTCTTT
CDR3: CASSLNPRGAFF

D: TRBD2
V: TRBV3-1
size: many
J: TRBJ2-3
DNA: TGTGCCAGCAGCCGGAGCGGGGGGGCAGCAGATACGCAGTATTTT
CDR3: CASSRSGGAADTQYF

D: .
V: TRBV7-9
size: many
J: TRBJ2-7
DNA: TGTGCCAGCAGCCAAGGCAGGGCGCCCCACGAGCAGTACTTC
CDR3: CASSQGRAPHEQYF

D: TRBD1
V: TRBV6-2/TRBV6-3
size: few
J: TRBJ2-2
DNA: TGTGCCAGCAGGGAACAGGGGTTCACCGGGGAGCTGTTTTTT
CDR3: CASREQGFTGELFF

D: TRBD2
V: TRBV20-1
size: few
J: TRBJ2-1
DNA: TGCAGTGCGGAAAGTAGCGGGGGGGGCTACAATGAGCAGTTCTTC
CDR3: CSAESSGGGYNEQFF

D: TRBD1
V: TRBV19
size: .
J: TRBJ2-3
DNA: TGTGCCAGTAGTGCCCGGACAGGGACAAATCAAGATACGCAGTATTTT
CDR3: CASSARTGTNQDTQYF

D: TRBD2
V: TRBV20-1
size: many
J: TRBJ2-1
DNA: TGCAGTGCTAGAAAGCGGGGGCCATCATACAATGAGCAGTTCTTC
CDR3: CSARKRGPSYNEQFF

D: TRBD2
V: TRBV7-3
size: few
J: TRBJ2-1
DNA: TGTGCCAGCAGCTTAACAGGACTAGAGGGTGAGCAGTTCTTC
CDR3: CASSLTGLEGEQFF

D: .
V: TRBV28
size: few
J: TRBJ2-7
DNA: TGTGCCAGCACCAATGTTCTCCGCGAGCAGTACTTC
CDR3: CASTNVLREQYF

D: .
V: TRBV4-2
size: few
J: TRBJ2-1
DNA: TGTGCCAGCAGCCCCCTGCAGAGTAATGAGCAGTTCTTC
CDR3: CASSPLQSNEQFF

D: .
V: TRBV20-1
size: .
J: TRBJ2-4
DNA: TGCAGTGCTAGGGATCAGACGGTAATTCAGTACTTC
CDR3: CSARDQTVIQYF

D: TRBD1
V: TRBV9
size: .
J: TRBJ1-1
DNA: TGTGCCAGCAGAGAATCTACAGGGGTGGGTAGTGAAGCTTTCTTT
CDR3: CASRESTGVGSEAFF

D: .
V: TRBV20-1
size: .
J: TRBJ1-5
DNA: TGCAGTGCAAATGACAGGCCCAATCAGCCCCAGCATTTT
CDR3: CSANDRPNQPQHF

D: TRBD1
V: TRBV20-1
size: few
J: TRBJ2-6
DNA: TGCAGTGCTAGTGCCGGGACAGGGGCCGGGGCCAACGTCCTGACTTTC
CDR3: CSASAGTGAGANVLTF

D: .
V: TRBV30
size: .
J: TRBJ2-5
DNA: TGTGCCTGGAGTGAAACATGGACGACCCGGCGGGAGACCCAGTACTTC
CDR3: CAWSETWTTRRETQYF

D: .
V: TRBV7-9
size: many
J: TRBJ2-7
DNA: TGTGCCAGCAGTTTTGGACAGTCCTACGAGCAGTACTTC
CDR3: CASSFGQSYEQYF

D: TRBD2
V: TRBV12-3/TRBV12-4
size: .
J: TRBJ2-1
DNA: TGTGCCAGCAGTTGGGGAGCGGGAATCGGGGCCTACAATGAGCAGTTCTTC
CDR3: CASSWGAGIGAYNEQFF

D: .
V: TRBV6-5
size: .
J: TRBJ2-7
DNA: TGTGCCAGCAGTTACTCGGTGTATAGGACAGCCTACGAGCAGTACTTC
CDR3: CASSYSVYRTAYEQYF

D: TRBD2
V: TRBV29-1
size: .
J: TRBJ2-1
DNA: TGCAGCGTTCTTGTACTAGCGGTTTACAATGAGCAGTTCTTC
CDR3: CSVLVLAVYNEQFF

D: TRBD1
V: TRBV19
size: many
J: TRBJ2-1
DNA: TGTGCCAGTAGTATCGGGACAGTGAAGGGGTACAATGAGCAGTTCTTC
CDR3: CASSIGTVKGYNEQFF

D: .
V: TRBV10-3
size: few
J: TRBJ1-2
DNA: TGTGCCATCAAAAGGGATTCAAATACTAACTATGGCTACACCTTC
CDR3: CAIKRDSNTNYGYTF

D: .
V: TRBV6-2/TRBV6-3
size: .
J: TRBJ1-5
DNA: TGTGCCAGCACCTCGTCCAATCAGCCCCAGCATTTT
CDR3: CASTSSNQPQHF

D: TRBD2
V: TRBV6-2/TRBV6-3
size: .
J: TRBJ2-7
DNA: TGTGCCAGCAGTGGGCTACTAGCGGGAGGGCCCCACGAGCAGTACTTC
CDR3: CASSGLLAGGPHEQYF

D: .
V: TRBV10-2
size: few
J: TRBJ2-3
DNA: TGCGCCAGCAAGCAGGGGCTTAGCACAGATACGCAGTATTTT
CDR3: CASKQGLSTDTQYF

D: .
V: TRBV4-2
size: few
J: TRBJ2-3
DNA: TGTGCCAGCAGCCAAGTAGCAGTCGGACTTAGCACAGATACGCAGTATTTT
CDR3: CASSQVAVGLSTDTQYF

D: .
V: TRBV20-1
size: .
J: TRBJ2-3
DNA: TGCAGTGCTAGAGATCGCAAGAGACTCTCCACAGATACGCAGTATTTT
CDR3: CSARDRKRLSTDTQYF

D: .
V: TRBV27
size: once
J: TRBJ2-7
DNA: TGTGCCAGCAGTTTATCGTCGGGGGAGTTCCCCTACGAGCAGTACTTC
CDR3: CASSLSSGEFPYEQYF

D: .
V: TRBV20-1
size: few
J: TRBJ2-5
DNA: TGCAGTGCTAGCCCCGCTTGGACTCAAGAGACCCAGTACTTC
CDR3: CSASPAWTQETQYF

D: TRBD1
V: TRBV23-1
size: .
J: TRBJ2-1
DNA: TGCGCCAGCACGGGGACAGTTTACAATGAGCAGTTCTTC
CDR3: CASTGTVYNEQFF

D: .
V: TRBV2
size: few
J: TRBJ2-7
DNA: TGTGCCAGCAGTGAAATTGGTGGGGACTACGAGCAGTACTTC
CDR3: CASSEIGGDYEQYF

D: TRBD2
V: TRBV15
size: .
J: TRBJ2-7
DNA: TGTGCCACCAGCAGAGATTCCTTCGGGAGGGCCTTCTACGAGCAGTACTTC
CDR3: CATSRDSFGRAFYEQYF

D: .
V: TRBV20-1
size: .
J: TRBJ2-1
DNA: TGCAGTGCTAGAGTGGGAAATAGCGTAAAATACAATGAGCAGTTCTTC
CDR3: CSARVGNSVKYNEQFF

D: .
V: TRBV27
size: .
J: TRBJ2-1
DNA: TGTGCCAGCAGTTTATCTAGCGCTTTTTCCTACAATGAGCAGTTCTTC
CDR3: CASSLSSAFSYNEQFF

D: TRBD2
V: TRBV6-1
size: few
J: TRBJ2-5
DNA: TGTGCCAGCAGTGGCTTAGCGGGAGGAAAAGAGACCCAGTACTTC
CDR3: CASSGLAGGKETQYF

D: .
V: TRBV29-1
size: .
J: TRBJ2-5
DNA: TGCAGCGTTGGTAGGGGGGAGACCCAGTACTTC
CDR3: CSVGRGETQYF

D: .
V: TRBV7-2
size: .
J: TRBJ1-4
DNA: TGTGCCAGCAGCTCTAGGACCGGAGGTGAAAAACTGTTTTTT
CDR3: CASSSRTGGEKLFF

D: TRBD1
V: TRBV20-1
size: .
J: TRBJ2-2
DNA: TGCAGTGCTAGTTACAGGGGGCAGGCCGGGGAGCTGTTTTTT
CDR3: CSASYRGQAGELFF

D: .
V: TRBV18
size: .
J: TRBJ1-3
DNA: TGTGCCAGCTCACTCCCCGAGGGAAACACCATATATTTT
CDR3: CASSLPEGNTIYF

D: .
V: TRBV20-1
size: .
J: TRBJ1-3
DNA: TGCAGTGCTAGACAAGTTGCTGGAAACACCATATATTTT
CDR3: CSARQVAGNTIYF

D: .
V: TRBV10-3
size: few
J: TRBJ2-7
DNA: TGTGCCATCAGTTTAGGGGGGGGAAGGTCCTACGAGCAGTACTTC
CDR3: CAISLGGGRSYEQYF

D: TRBD1
V: TRBV7-2
size: few
J: TRBJ2-5
DNA: TGTGCCAGCAAGGGACAGGAGATCCAAGAGACCCAGTACTTC
CDR3: CASKGQEIQETQYF

D: .
V: TRBV27
size: .
J: TRBJ2-7
DNA: TGTGCCAGCACCCTAGGGGGTGAGCAGTACTTC
CDR3: CASTLGGEQYF

D: .
V: TRBV20-1
size: few
J: TRBJ1-1
DNA: TGCAGTGCTAGATCAATGACAGGCCTGAACACTGAAGCTTTCTTT
CDR3: CSARSMTGLNTEAFF

D: .
V: TRBV19
size: .
J: TRBJ2-2
DNA: TGTGCCAGTAGTATACTTGGACTTTCGAACACCGGGGAGCTGTTTTTT
CDR3: CASSILGLSNTGELFF

D: .
V: TRBV5-1
size: .
J: TRBJ2-5
DNA: TGCGCCAGCAGCTTGTGGGGGTACCAAGAGACCCAGTACTTC
CDR3: CASSLWGYQETQYF

D: .
V: TRBV5-1
size: few
J: TRBJ2-5
DNA: TGCGCCAGCAGCTTTAGGAGCAGAGAGACCCAGTACTTC
CDR3: CASSFRSRETQYF

D: .
V: TRBV4-3
size: .
J: TRBJ1-6
DNA: TGCGCCAGCAGCCTTGGTGGGGGGGGGAACAATTCACCCCTCCACTTT
CDR3: CASSLGGGGNNSPLHF

D: .
V: TRBV6-1
size: .
J: TRBJ1-1
DNA: TGTGCCAGCAGTGCCGACGGGGACACTGAAGCTTTCTTT
CDR3: CASSADGDTEAFF

D: .
V: TRBV20-1
size: many
J: TRBJ2-3
DNA: TGCAGTGCTCCGACACGGGCAGATACGCAGTATTTT
CDR3: CSAPTRADTQYF

D: TRBD2
V: TRBV7-8
size: few
J: TRBJ2-7
DNA: TGTGCCAGCAGCGCTCGGTTAGGGACTAGGCCCTACGAGCAGTACTTC
CDR3: CASSARLGTRPYEQYF

D: .
V: TRBV12-3/TRBV12-4
size: few
J: TRBJ2-5
DNA: TGTGCCAGCAGTCCCCTAGAGACCATCGGGGAGACCCAGTACTTC
CDR3: CASSPLETIGETQYF

D: .
V: TRBV7-2
size: few
J: TRBJ2-3
DNA: TGTGCCAGCAGCTTAGTTTCCGGGAGTTCCGGGACAGATACGCAGTATTTT
CDR3: CASSLVSGSSGTDTQYF